Sequencing of this TCR beta chain was carried out in a study of shared clonotypes between healthy human individuals. Sequencing was performed with immunoSEQ multiplex PCR; in TCRdb, only in-frame clones are kept and a portion is missing. This table has hundreds of thousands of clones, 95% to 97% appearing once. Study-wide points: Expectations were that clonotype sharing among donors would be affected by sequencing depth.

Remarks on this clone: Antigen unknown.

Trimming took 2 bases from V and 5 from J, leaving 10 bases between them. This CDR3 has 14 amino acids. Germline assignment: CDR1 SGHNT and CDR2 YYREEE (reference sequence). Partitioning of CD4+ cells yielded a CD45RA+ naive subset and a CD45RA-negative memory subset. The gene calls are TRBV5-4 and TRBJ1-4; maybe TRBD1 (5 bases). Source material: naive CD4+ T cells sorted from blood. Subset indicated: CD45RA+ positively selected. The sequence derives from a woman in her twenties or thirties in good health. This CDR3 is CASSFRGSNEKLFF. The CDR3 region has the DNA TGTGCCAGCAGCTTCCGGGGGTCGAATGAAAAACTGTTTTTT.